Listed here are 30 T cell receptor beta chains from one sample, sequenced in a study of OX40 agonist ivuxolimab in advanced cancers. Sequencing was performed with immunoSEQ multiplex PCR; in TCRdb, only in-frame clones are kept and a portion is missing. The profile shows approximately 47,000 clones, more than 85% of them singletons. Here the sequenced sample was CD4+ or CD8+ T cells sorted from blood, taken in a trial of the OX40 agonist ivuxolimab. These TCRs come from an adult with an advanced solid tumor such as melanoma, head and neck, liver or kidney cancer.

The chain joins TRBV27 to TRBJ1-4, with D possibly TRBD1 on 6 matching bases. CDR3 length: 15 amino acids. The germline CDR1 and CDR2 sequences are MNHEY and SMNVEV (reference sequence). V gave up 3 bases and J gave up 8 bases, with 16 bases separating them. Here the CDR3 DNA reads TGTGCCAGCAGTTTGGATACAGGGCGCTGGGAAAAACTGTTTTTT. Encoded protein: CASSLDTGRWEKLFF.

The rearrangement joins TRBV9 to TRBJ1-2, with unresolved D. The CDR3 has 16 amino acids. The V end was cut by 3 bases, the J end by 3 bases, with 18 bases between. Germline V gives CDR1 SGDLS, CDR2 YYNGEE. CDR3 in amino acids: CASSAPRGMSDYGYTF. The CDR3 DNA reads TGTGCCAGCAGCGCCCCCCGTGGGATGTCGGACTATGGCTACACCTTC.

V is TRBV7-9 and J is TRBJ2-3; D gene uncertain. This CDR3 comprises 16 residues. V was clipped by 5 bases and J by 2 bases, with 17 bases between them. The germline CDR1 and CDR2 sequences are SEHNR and FQNEAQ (reference sequence). The CDR3 DNA is TGTGCCAGCAGCCCTCAAACACCGCTAAACACAGATACGCAGTATTTT. It specifies CASSPQTPLNTDTQYF.

This chain connects TRBV9 to TRBJ2-5, with a tentative D call TRBD2 (5 bases). The CDR3 has 15 residues. CDR1 is SGDLS and CDR2 is YYNGEE in the germline V gene. Trimming took 3 bases from V and 2 from J, leaving 14 bases between them. The CDR3 region is CASSAQSGIQETQYF. DNA for the CDR3: TGTGCCAGCAGCGCGCAGTCGGGGATACAAGAGACCCAGTACTTC.

This chain uses TRBV5-1 with TRBJ1-2; a weak D match, TRBD1 (5 bases). Trimming left V 0 bases short and J 5 bases short, with 14 bases between. The CDR3 runs 15 residues. Germline-derived CDR1 and CDR2 are SGHRS and YFSETQ. The CDR3 region has the DNA TGCGCCAGCAGCTTGGGGGACCTCTCAGGGTATGGCTACACCTTC. Its translation is CASSLGDLSGYGYTF.

This chain links TRBV5-6 with TRBJ2-3; unclear D gene. Germline CDR1 and CDR2: SGHDT and YYEEEE. The CDR3 extends over 14 amino acids. V lost 5 bases and J 2 bases, leaving 12 bases between the germline ends. This CDR3 is CASRVDRLTDTQYF. The CDR3 DNA is TGTGCCAGCAGGGTAGACCGCCTCACAGATACGCAGTATTTT.

The chain carries TRBV19 and TRBJ2-1, with 9 nucleotides matching TRBD2. CDR1 is LNHDA, CDR2 SQIVND, per germline (reference sequence). The CDR3 runs to 14 residues. With V trimmed by 6 bases and J by 6 bases, 6 bases remained unmatched. The CDR3: CASSPGLAGNEQFF. The CDR3 coding sequence is TGTGCCAGTAGCCCGGGACTAGCTGGCAATGAGCAGTTCTTC.

The chain has TRBV7-6 and TRBJ1-3, with 12 positions matching TRBD1. CDR3 length: 17 amino acids. CDR1 and CDR2 from the germline V gene are SGHVS and FNYEAQ. The V gene end was trimmed by 2 bases and the J gene end by 2 bases; junction bases not matched to a gene: 4. As DNA, the CDR3 is TGTGCCAGCAGCTTAAGACGGGACAGGGGGCCTGGAAACACCATATATTTT. This encodes CASSLRRDRGPGNTIYF.

This clone has a single count. The V and J genes are TRBV7-9 and TRBJ1-6; TRBD1 is a possible D gene (5 bases). The V gene lost 1 base and the J gene lost 0 bases, with 7 bases spanning the gap. Germline lookup yields CDR1 SEHNR and CDR2 FQNEAQ (reference sequence). The length of the CDR3 is 16 residues. The CDR3 loop is CASSLGGSSYNSPLHF. The CDR3 nucleotides read TGTGCCAGCAGCTTAGGGGGGTCCTCCTATAATTCACCCCTCCACTTT.

This sequence joins TRBV19 and TRBJ2-6; 7 nucleotides agree with TRBD2. J gave up 2 bases and V 3 bases, and 7 bases lay outside the gene matches. The CDR3 is made up of 17 amino acids. The germline V gene has CDR1 LNHDA and CDR2 SQIVND (reference sequence). The CDR3 nucleotides are TGTGCCAGTAGTATGGGGAGGGTTCGGGCTGGGGCCAACGTCCTGACTTTC. Protein: CASSMGRVRAGANVLTF.

This rearrangement joins TRBV13 to TRBJ1-1, with 7 bases aligning to TRBD1. V gave up 4 bases and J gave up 4 bases; unmatched junction bases: 3. The CDR3 covers 13 residues. CDR1 PRHDT and CDR2 FYEKMQ come from the germline V gene (reference sequence). The CDR3: CASSSRGSTEAFF. The DNA of the CDR3 is TGTGCCAGCAGCTCCAGGGGGTCCACTGAAGCTTTCTTT.

The chain couples TRBV29-1 to TRBJ1-5; D call uncertain. Looked up from germline, CDR1 is SQVTM and CDR2 is ANQGSEA. This CDR3 has 12 residues. V dropped 4 bases and J dropped 0 bases, with 4 bases sitting between them. CDR3 residues: CSVADSNQPQHF. CDR3 nucleotides: TGCAGCGTTGCTGATAGCAATCAGCCCCAGCATTTT.

J is TRBJ2-5 and V is TRBV5-4; D might be TRBD1 (5 bases). V was clipped by 0 bases and J by 0 bases, with 6 bases between them. The V gene's germline CDR1 is SGHNT and CDR2 YYREEE (reference sequence). This CDR3 comprises 14 residues. The CDR3 DNA follows: TGTGCCAGCAGCTTGGGGACACACCAAGAGACCCAGTACTTC. It codes for CASSLGTHQETQYF.

The chain is built from TRBV4-1 and TRBJ2-3, with 7 bases that match TRBD2. Trimming took 1 base from V and 6 from J; bases not matched to a gene: 10. This CDR3 is built from 16 residues. The germline CDR1 and CDR2 sequences are MGHRA and YSYEKL. Here the CDR3 reads CASSQAGGRGGDTQYF. CDR3 DNA: TGCGCCAGCAGCCAAGCGGGTGGGAGGGGAGGGGATACGCAGTATTTT.

The rearrangement joins TRBV4-1 to TRBJ1-5, with 7 positions matching TRBD1. Looked up from germline, CDR1 is MGHRA and CDR2 is YSYEKL. V was clipped by 1 base and J by 7 bases; unmatched bases: 13. The CDR3 loop spans 17 amino acids. The CDR3 reads CASSQGPAEGARQPQHF. CDR3 DNA sequence: TGCGCCAGCAGCCAAGGTCCGGCGGAGGGGGCAAGGCAGCCCCAGCATTTT.

CDR3 sequence: CASSYSGGEQYF. As DNA, the CDR3 is TGTGCCAGCAGTTACTCAGGGGGCGAGCAGTACTTC. V usage is TRBV6-6 and J usage is TRBJ2-5; possibly TRBD1 for D (6 bases). TRBJ2-7 explains the end of the DNA better; the J call may be wrong. This CDR3 has 12 amino acids. The germline CDR1 and CDR2 sequences are MNHNY and SVGAGI (reference sequence).

V usage is TRBV7-9 and J usage is TRBJ2-4; TRBD1 might be the D (6 bases). Germline V gene sequence: CDR1 SEHNR, CDR2 FQNEAQ (reference sequence). The CDR3 is made up of 12 amino acids. V gave up 7 bases and J gave up 6 bases, with 10 bases separating them. The CDR3 coding sequence is TGTGCCAGCACCGGGGACACAAACATTCAGTACTTC. Its translation is CASTGDTNIQYF.

The CDR3 reads CASSLAGSGQRRGNTIYF. CDR3 bases: TGTGCCAGCAGCTTGGCTGGGTCGGGACAGAGGAGAGGAAACACCATATATTTT. The chain is built from TRBV5-6 and TRBJ1-3; 7 nucleotides match TRBD1. After removal of 0 bases from V and 4 bases from J, the junction contained 13 bases not matched to a gene. Germline CDR1 reads SGHDT; CDR2 reads YYEEEE. The CDR3 is 18 amino acids.

The genes are TRBV14 and TRBJ2-1; weak D call: TRBD2 (6 bases). Germline V gene data show CDR1 as SGHDN and CDR2 as FVKESK. The CDR3 consists of 16 residues. The V end was cut by 0 bases, the J end by 3 bases, with 12 bases between. The CDR3 nucleotides read TGTGCCAGCAGCCAAGAGCGGGGCAACCTCTACAATGAGCAGTTCTTC. Protein product: CASSQERGNLYNEQFF.

The rearrangement links TRBV5-1 to TRBJ1-1; D remains ambiguous. Trimming removed 5 bases from V and 1 base from J, with 12 bases in between. The CDR3 extends over 14 amino acids. Germline CDR1 SGHRS, CDR2 YFSETQ. In DNA form, the CDR3 reads TGCGCCAGCAGTCAACAGCCCTCGAACACTGAAGCTTTCTTT. It encodes CASSQQPSNTEAFF.

The J gene is TRBJ1-2, the V gene TRBV5-4, with TRBD1 identical over 11 bases. Trimming cost V 3 bases and J 3 bases; bases outside gene matches: 7. CDR1 SGHNT and CDR2 YYREEE come from the germline V gene (reference sequence). The CDR3 has 16 residues. CDR3 sequence (DNA): TGTGCCAGCAGCTCAGGACAGGGGGCAACCGACTATGGCTACACCTTC. This codes for CASSSGQGATDYGYTF. The variable domain in full, with the rest retrieved from reference TRBV5-4 and TRBJ1-2, is ETGVTQSPTHLIKTRGQQVTLRCSSQSGHNTVSWYQQALGQGPQFIFQYYREEENGRGNFPPRFSGLQFPNYSSELNVNALELDDSALYLCASSSGQGATDYGYTFGSGTRLTVV.

V is TRBV6-1 and J is TRBJ1-5; tentative D call: TRBD1 (5 bases). Germline V gene lookup returns CDR1 MNHNS and CDR2 SASEGT. The CDR3 consists of 15 residues. Trimming removed 6 bases at V and 3 bases at J, with 15 bases between. CDR3 residues: CASSPGGLYNQPQHF. For the CDR3, the DNA is TGTGCCAGCAGCCCGGGGGGACTGTACAATCAGCCCCAGCATTTT.

This sequence joins TRBV19 and TRBJ1-1; D ambiguous. V was clipped by 1 base and J by 1 base, with 7 bases between them. Germline assignment: CDR1 LNHDA and CDR2 SQIVND (reference sequence). The CDR3 covers 14 residues. DNA of the CDR3: TGTGCCAGTAGTATAGTTCCAGGGAACACTGAAGCTTTCTTT. This encodes CASSIVPGNTEAFF.

The chain carries TRBV7-2 and TRBJ1-5; 7 positions match TRBD1. The CDR3 consists of 14 residues. The V segment lost 5 bases and the J segment 0 bases; nucleotides outside the gene matches: 1. Germline V gene data show CDR1 as SGHTA and CDR2 as FQGNSA. This CDR3 is CASSQGDSNQPQHF. Written as DNA, the CDR3 is TGTGCCAGCAGCCAGGGGGATAGCAATCAGCCCCAGCATTTT.

The V call is TRBV29-1, the J call TRBJ1-2; TRBD1 matches 9 bases. CDR1 is SQVTM, CDR2 ANQGSEA, per germline. This CDR3 has 13 amino acids. The junction had 7 bases not matched to a gene; V was cut back by 5 bases and J by 6 bases. The CDR3 nucleotides read TGCAGCGTTTCGGACAGGGGTGAGGATGGCTACACCTTC. It specifies CSVSDRGEDGYTF.

The chain employs TRBV19 and TRBJ1-2, with D tentatively TRBD1 (5 bases). Trimming took off 5 bases at V and 0 bases at J, with 13 bases between the two ends. This CDR3 is 15 amino acids long. Per germline, CDR1 LNHDA and CDR2 SQIVND (reference sequence). For the CDR3, the DNA is TGTGCCAGTAGTCCGGGGCCATCTACTAACTATGGCTACACCTTC. Translating gives CASSPGPSTNYGYTF.

The V and J genes are TRBV7-3 and TRBJ1-2, with D hard to call. Germline CDR1 SGHTA, CDR2 FQGTGA. The CDR3 totals 12 residues. The V end lost 2 bases, the J end lost 6 bases, and 7 bases lay between the germline ends. The CDR3 sequence is CASSLWQDGYTF. The CDR3 DNA reads TGTGCCAGCAGCTTATGGCAGGATGGCTACACCTTC. Full variable domain (remainder filled in from reference TRBV7-3 and TRBJ1-2): GAGVSQTPSNKVTEKGKYVELRCDPISGHTALYWYRQSLGQGPEFLIYFQGTGAADDSGLPNDRFFAVRPEGSVSTLKIQRTERGDSAVYLCASSLWQDGYTFGSGTRLTVV.

The chain links TRBV5-1 to TRBJ1-4; TRBD1 agrees at 8 bases. With 0 bases clipped from V and 0 bases from J, the junction kept 7 bases outside the gene matches. The germline V gene has CDR1 SGHRS and CDR2 YFSETQ. The CDR3 totals 18 residues. CDR3 bases: TGCGCCAGCAGCTTGGGGGACAGGCAACTCCCAACTAATGAAAAACTGTTTTTT. It codes for CASSLGDRQLPTNEKLFF. The full variable domain, with the rest looked up from reference TRBV5-1 and TRBJ1-4, is KAGVTQTPRYLIKTRGQQVTLSCSPISGHRSVSWYQQTPGQGLQFLFEYFSETQRNKGNFPGRFSGRQFSNSRSEMNVSTLELGDSALYLCASSLGDRQLPTNEKLFFGSGTQLSVL.

V is TRBV4-1 and J is TRBJ1-1; D unclear. In germline, CDR1 is MGHRA, CDR2 YSYEKL. There are 14 residues in the CDR3. Trimming removed 0 bases from V and 5 bases from J, with 10 bases in between. The CDR3 sequence: CASSQERASTEAFF. The CDR3 bases are TGCGCCAGCAGCCAAGAGAGGGCCTCGACTGAAGCTTTCTTT.

The chain joins TRBV4-3 to TRBJ2-1, with D perhaps TRBD2 (6 bases). Germline CDR1 reads LGHNA; CDR2 reads YSLEER. The CDR3 covers 16 residues. V was cut by 0 bases and J by 9 bases, with 18 bases left in between. Here the CDR3 reads CASSQELAGRAGEQFF. The CDR3 DNA is TGCGCCAGCAGCCAAGAACTCGCGGGAAGAGCGGGTGAGCAGTTCTTC.